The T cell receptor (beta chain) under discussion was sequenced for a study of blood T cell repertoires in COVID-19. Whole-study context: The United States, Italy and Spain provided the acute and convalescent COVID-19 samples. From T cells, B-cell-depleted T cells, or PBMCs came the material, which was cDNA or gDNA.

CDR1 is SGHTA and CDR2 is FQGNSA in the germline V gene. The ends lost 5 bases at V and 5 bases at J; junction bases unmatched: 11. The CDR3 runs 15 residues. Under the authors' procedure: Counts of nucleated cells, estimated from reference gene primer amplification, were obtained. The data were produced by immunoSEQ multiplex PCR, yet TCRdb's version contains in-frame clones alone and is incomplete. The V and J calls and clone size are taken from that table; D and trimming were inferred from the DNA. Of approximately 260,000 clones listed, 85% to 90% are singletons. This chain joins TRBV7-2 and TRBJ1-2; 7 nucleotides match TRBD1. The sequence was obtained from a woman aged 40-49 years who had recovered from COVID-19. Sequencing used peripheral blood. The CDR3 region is CASSAQTGNRYGYTF. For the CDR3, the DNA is TGTGCCAGCAGCGCACAGACAGGGAACCGTTATGGCTACACCTTC.